Below are 28 T cell receptor beta chains sequenced from a single sample in a study of cytomegalovirus exposure and HLA in healthy donors. The PCR employed 60 Vbeta primers together with 13 Jbeta primers. Only in-frame clones appear in the TCRdb table, and some are missing; sequencing was by immunoSEQ multiplex PCR. This repertoire includes approximately 190,000 clones. The sequenced sample was PBMCs. These receptor sequences come from a man aged 30-40 years in good health and CMV-seronegative.

The chain joins TRBV19 to TRBJ1-5; D might be TRBD1 (5 bases). V lost 3 bases and J 4 bases, leaving 22 bases between the germline ends. In germline, CDR1 is LNHDA, CDR2 SQIVND (reference sequence). The length of the CDR3 is 18 residues. The CDR3 region has the DNA TGTGCCAGTAGTATGCGACCTTACGGAGGGGCTGGGAATCAGCCCCAGCATTTT. Residues: CASSMRPYGGAGNQPQHF.

The V gene is TRBV4-2, the J gene TRBJ1-2; 7 nucleotides agree with TRBD1. This CDR3 is built from 15 residues. The germline CDR1 and CDR2 sequences are LGHNA and YNFKEQ. The trim removed 3 bases at V and 7 bases at J, leaving 11 bases unmatched. The CDR3 DNA reads as TGTGCCAGCAGCCAGGGGGACCGGGACAGCACTGGCTACACCTTC. The encoded protein is CASSQGDRDSTGYTF.

The V gene is TRBV28, the J gene TRBJ2-7, with TRBD1 matching over 10 bases. The V segment lost 6 bases and the J segment 5 bases; nucleotides outside the gene matches: 10. This CDR3 is built from 15 residues. Germline-derived CDR1 and CDR2 are MDHEN and SYDVKM. CDR3 DNA sequence: TGTGCCAGCAGCGACCGGGACAGGGGTTTCCACGAGCAGTACTTC. This gives the protein CASSDRDRGFHEQYF.

V gene TRBV7-7 combines with J gene TRBJ2-1; a possible D gene is TRBD2 (5 bases). CDR3 length: 12 residues. Germline CDR1 and CDR2: SSHAT and FNYEAQ (reference sequence). V was shortened by 5 bases and J by 8 bases, with 10 bases between the two germline ends. CDR3 DNA: TGTGCCAGCAGCACAAACGGGGATGAGCAGTTCTTC. Protein: CASSTNGDEQFF.

V and J are TRBV7-2 and TRBJ1-1, with D uncertain. V was cut by 4 bases and J by 0 bases, with 12 bases left in between. The CDR3 has 15 residues. Per the germline V gene, CDR1 is SGHTA and CDR2 is FQGNSA. The CDR3 sequence is CASSSQAGLNTEAFF. CDR3 DNA sequence: TGTGCCAGCAGCTCCCAGGCAGGTTTGAACACTGAAGCTTTCTTT.

The J gene is TRBJ1-2, the V gene TRBV7-9; D gene ambiguous. This CDR3 region has 12 residues. Germline V gene data show CDR1 as SEHNR and CDR2 as FQNEAQ (reference sequence). Trimming left V 1 base short and J 8 bases short, with 8 bases between. CDR3 bases: TGTGCCAGCAGCTTAGTTGAGGTGGGCTACACCTTC. It encodes CASSLVEVGYTF. The complete variable domain, with remaining parts taken from reference TRBV7-9 and TRBJ1-2, reads DTGVSQNPRHKITKRGQNVTFRCDPISEHNRLYWYRQTLGQGPEFLTYFQNEAQLEKSRLLSDRFSAERPKGSFSTLEIQRTEQGDSAMYLCASSLVEVGYTFGSGTRLTVV.

The rearrangement joins TRBV18 to TRBJ1-2; 12 positions agree with TRBD1. J lost 3 bases, V lost 6 bases, and 5 bases had no gene match. Germline CDR1 and CDR2: KGHSH and LQKENI. The CDR3 totals 15 residues. The CDR3 region has the DNA TGTGCCAGCTCGGAGGGACAGGGGGCCTACTATGGCTACACCTTC. Amino acid sequence: CASSEGQGAYYGYTF.

The V and J genes are TRBV27 and TRBJ2-7; the match to TRBD1 covers 9 bases. Germline V gene sequence: CDR1 MNHEY, CDR2 SMNVEV (reference sequence). There are 18 residues in the CDR3. V shed 6 bases and J 4 bases; nucleotides not matched to a gene: 19. The CDR3, as DNA: TGTGCCAGCAGCGCCCATTCCACCCGGGGACAGGGTAGTTACGAGCAGTACTTC. As protein: CASSAHSTRGQGSYEQYF.

CDR3 region: CASSLDSGLGYEQYF. CDR3 nucleotides: TGCGCCAGCAGCTTGGATTCGGGACTTGGATACGAGCAGTACTTC. The J gene is TRBJ2-7, the V gene TRBV5-1, with D possibly TRBD2 on 6 matching bases. Deletions cut 0 bases from V and 4 bases from J, with 14 bases between. Germline values: CDR1 SGHRS, CDR2 YFSETQ. The CDR3 runs 15 residues.

The rearrangement joins TRBV27 to TRBJ1-6; D unresolved. CDR1 is MNHEY and CDR2 is SMNVEV in the germline V gene (reference sequence). The CDR3 totals 12 residues. Between the trimmed V and J ends, which lost 8 bases and 1 base, there was a span of 3 bases. The CDR3 DNA reads TGTGCCAGCCATTCCTATAATTCACCCCTCCACTTT. Encoded protein: CASHSYNSPLHF.

This chain connects TRBV7-2 to TRBJ2-7, with 9 bases identical to TRBD1. The CDR3 runs 14 residues. Germline CDR1 and CDR2: SGHTA and FQGNSA. Germline trimming cut 4 bases from V and 3 bases from J; bases unmatched to any gene: 4. This CDR3 reads CASSSPGQGYEQYF. For the CDR3, the DNA is TGTGCCAGCAGCTCACCGGGACAGGGCTACGAGCAGTACTTC.

The V gene is TRBV6-5, the J gene TRBJ2-5, with TRBD2 matching 12 bases. V lost 4 bases, J lost 4 bases, and 4 bases stayed unmatched. Germline loops: CDR1 MNHEY, CDR2 SVGAGI. The CDR3 runs to 15 residues. CDR3: CASSSTSGSLETQYF. CDR3 DNA sequence: TGTGCCAGCAGTTCGACTAGCGGGAGCCTAGAGACCCAGTACTTC.

The chain couples TRBV11-3 to TRBJ1-1; 9 nucleotides agree with TRBD1. The germline CDR1 and CDR2 sequences are SGHNT and YENEEA. The CDR3 extends over 17 amino acids. The V and J ends lost 0 bases and 0 bases, in that order; junction bases with no gene match: 5. The CDR3 DNA reads as TGTGCCAGCAGCTTAGATCGGGGACAGGGTTTGAACACTGAAGCTTTCTTT. Translated, it gives CASSLDRGQGLNTEAFF.

This rearrangement joins TRBV5-4 to TRBJ2-1, with TRBD2 identical over 8 bases. This CDR3 comprises 14 residues. Germline CDR1 reads SGHNT; CDR2 reads YYREEE (reference sequence). Germline trimming cut 3 bases from V and 7 bases from J; bases unmatched to any gene: 6. CDR3 bases: TGTGCCAGCAGCTCCAAGCGGGAGCATAATGAGCAGTTCTTC. As protein: CASSSKREHNEQFF.

This chain joins TRBV6-5 and TRBJ2-2; D perhaps matches TRBD2 (5 bases). With 0 bases removed from V and 3 bases from J, the gap between germline ends came to 11 bases. The CDR3 consists of 16 residues. Germline V gene data show CDR1 as MNHEY and CDR2 as SVGAGI. The DNA of the CDR3 is TGTGCCAGCAGTTACTCGATGCGGGCGCACACCGGGGAGCTGTTTTTT. Its translation: CASSYSMRAHTGELFF.

The gene calls are TRBV7-8 and TRBJ2-1, with D perhaps matching TRBD1 (6 bases). There are 19 residues in the CDR3. Germline CDR1 is SGHVS and CDR2 is FQNEAQ. The germline V and J ends were trimmed by 3 bases and 0 bases, with 21 bases remaining between them. The CDR3 DNA sequence: TGTGCCAGCAGCTTTTGGGGGCGTCAATCTTTGAGCTCCTACAATGAGCAGTTCTTC. Translating gives CASSFWGRQSLSSYNEQFF.

This chain joins TRBV5-6 and TRBJ2-5; maybe TRBD2 (5 bases). The germline gives CDR1 SGHDT, CDR2 YYEEEE. The CDR3 sequence is 16 residues long. Trimming took off 2 bases at V and 5 bases at J, with 19 bases between the two ends. CDR3 nucleotide sequence: TGTGCCAGCAGCTTCCGCCTTACTAGTGGCCGGGAGACCCAGTACTTC. Translating it yields CASSFRLTSGRETQYF. Complete variable domain (other parts from reference TRBV5-6 and TRBJ2-5): DAGVTQSPTHLIKTRGQQVTLRCSPKSGHDTVSWYQQALGQGPQFIFQYYEEEERQRGNFPDRFSGHQFPNYSSELNVNALLLGDSALYLCASSFRLTSGRETQYFGPGTRLLVL.

The rearrangement uses TRBV6-5 and TRBJ2-7, with a weak D call TRBD1 (6 bases). V was pared by 2 bases and J by 1 base, with 12 bases between. In germline, CDR1 is MNHEY, CDR2 SVGAGI. The CDR3 is 15 residues long. DNA for the CDR3: TGTGCCAGCAGTTACAGCCAGGGGCAATCCTACGAGCAGTACTTC. Protein sequence: CASSYSQGQSYEQYF.

This chain connects TRBV6-1 to TRBJ2-7; 9 bases are a match to TRBD1. This CDR3 region has 14 residues. V shed 7 bases and J 1 base; nucleotides not matched to a gene: 5. Germline V gene data show CDR1 as MNHNS and CDR2 as SASEGT. The CDR3: CASMGTGPSYEQYF. The CDR3 nucleotides read TGTGCCAGCATGGGGACAGGGCCTTCCTACGAGCAGTACTTC.

This chain uses TRBV18 with TRBJ1-3; tentatively, D is TRBD1 (5 bases). Germline CDR1 reads KGHSH; CDR2 reads LQKENI. With 1 base removed from V and 4 bases from J, the gap between germline ends came to 8 bases. The CDR3 covers 14 residues. For the CDR3, the DNA is TGTGCCAGCTCACCACTCAGGGTCGGAAACACCATATATTTT. It is translated as CASSPLRVGNTIYF.

This chain connects TRBV11-2 to TRBJ2-7; 8 bases match TRBD2. This CDR3 region has 14 residues. Germline assignment: CDR1 SGHAT and CDR2 FQNNGV. The junction had 12 bases not matched to a gene; V was cut back by 8 bases and J by 6 bases. CDR3 DNA sequence: TGTGCCAGCGGTATAGCGGGGAACCGTCGCGAGCAGTACTTC. This codes for CASGIAGNRREQYF.

The V gene is TRBV5-1, the J gene TRBJ2-3, with 7 bases identical to TRBD2. Germline lookup yields CDR1 SGHRS and CDR2 YFSETQ. Losses at the gene ends were 2 bases for V and 4 bases for J; bases not matched to a gene: 10. The length of the CDR3 is 16 residues. As DNA, the CDR3 is TGCGCCAGCAGCTTAGTCCCAGCGGGGTCTTCAGATACGCAGTATTTT. This gives the protein CASSLVPAGSSDTQYF.

The chain is built from TRBV6-5 and TRBJ2-7; the D gene is possibly TRBD1 (5 bases). The CDR3 totals 13 residues. Germline V gene sequence: CDR1 MNHEY, CDR2 SVGAGI. V was shortened by 6 bases and J by 6 bases, with 15 bases between the two germline ends. CDR3 DNA: TGTGCCAGCAGGGGGCCGGCCGCGCGCGAGCAGTACTTC. It encodes CASRGPAAREQYF.

This chain uses TRBV27 with TRBJ1-3; D not certain. The ends were cut back, 6 bases at V and 1 base at J, with 22 bases in the middle. CDR3 size: 18 residues. Germline V gene data show CDR1 as MNHEY and CDR2 as SMNVEV (reference sequence). CDR3 amino acids: CASSLIPPYRQSGNTIYF. In DNA form, the CDR3 reads TGTGCCAGCAGCCTCATACCTCCGTACCGCCAGTCTGGAAACACCATATATTTT.

CDR3 protein: CASSERGGGYEQYF. The CDR3 coding sequence is TGTGCCAGCAGTGAACGCGGGGGCGGATACGAGCAGTACTTC. The rearrangement uses TRBV25-1 and TRBJ2-5; maybe TRBD2 (7 bases). The J call may be in error: the DNA end matches TRBJ2-7 better. Germline V gene sequence: CDR1 MGHDK, CDR2 SYGVNS. This CDR3 contains 14 residues.

The chain links TRBV19 to TRBJ2-6, with D perhaps TRBD2 (5 bases). The ends were cut back, 4 bases at V and 2 bases at J, with 9 bases in the middle. This CDR3 is built from 15 residues. In germline, CDR1 is LNHDA, CDR2 SQIVND (reference sequence). This chain's CDR3 is CASSKRGTGANVLTF. The CDR3 DNA follows: TGTGCCAGTAGTAAGAGAGGGACTGGGGCCAACGTCCTGACTTTC.

The chain links TRBV7-2 to TRBJ2-7; 9 nucleotides align to TRBD1. V shed 0 bases and J 5 bases; nucleotides not matched to a gene: 8. Germline values: CDR1 SGHTA, CDR2 FQGNSA. The CDR3 covers 16 residues. As DNA, the CDR3 is TGTGCCAGCAGCTTAGCGCCCTCGGGACAGGGTAACGAGCAGTACTTC. Encoded protein: CASSLAPSGQGNEQYF.

This sequence joins TRBV9 and TRBJ2-1, with 10 nucleotides matching TRBD2. The CDR3 covers 16 residues. Germline CDR1 and CDR2: SGDLS and YYNGEE. The J segment lost 4 bases and the V segment lost 4 bases, leaving 8 bases of the junction unmatched. The CDR3 here is CASSPQTSGVYNEQFF. As DNA, the CDR3 is TGTGCCAGCAGCCCCCAAACTAGCGGGGTATACAATGAGCAGTTCTTC.